The 16 T cell receptor beta chains given below trace back to one sample, sequenced in a study of cytomegalovirus exposure and HLA in healthy donors. PCR was performed using 60 Vbeta and 13 Jbeta primers. Profiled with immunoSEQ multiplex PCR; TCRdb holds only in-frame clones, not every one. The sample records 75,000 to 100,000 clones, roughly four fifths being singletons. Sample: PBMCs. These receptors were obtained from a woman aged 60-75 years in good health and CMV-seropositive.

Notes on this clone: One junction end does not reproduce the germline sequence, and a read error may be involved. This chain links TRBV7-7 with TRBJ2-3; 7 nucleotides agree with TRBD2. Germline lookup yields CDR1 SSHAT and CDR2 FNYEAQ (reference sequence). The CDR3 loop spans 13 amino acids. The CDR3 DNA reads TGTGCTAGCAGCGGCCCTAGCGGAGATACGCAGTATTTT. Amino acid sequence: CASSGPSGDTQYF.

The chain uses TRBV2 and TRBJ2-7; possibly TRBD1 for D (6 bases). Deletions cut 4 bases from V and 1 base from J, with 14 bases between. Germline CDR1 and CDR2: SNHLY and FYNNEI. CDR3 length: 15 residues. CDR3 residues: CASSVRGHNSYEQYF. CDR3 DNA: TGTGCCAGCAGTGTAAGGGGACATAATTCCTACGAGCAGTACTTC. The full variable domain, with the rest looked up from reference TRBV2 and TRBJ2-7, is EPEVTQTPSHQVTQMGQEVILRCVPISNHLYFYWYRQILGQKVEFLVSFYNNEISEKSEIFDDQFSVERPDGSNFTLKIRSTKLEDSAMYFCASSVRGHNSYEQYFGPGTRLTVT.

The chain joins TRBV7-9 to TRBJ2-1; TRBD2 agrees at 10 bases. The length of the CDR3 is 13 residues. Looked up from germline, CDR1 is SEHNR and CDR2 is FQNEAQ (reference sequence). J gave up 11 bases and V 5 bases, and 6 bases lay outside the gene matches. The CDR3: CASSTGLAEQQFF. DNA of the CDR3: TGTGCCAGCAGCACCGGACTAGCGGAGCAGCAGTTCTTC. Full variable domain (remainder filled in from reference TRBV7-9 and TRBJ2-1): DTGVSQNPRHKITKRGQNVTFRCDPISEHNRLYWYRQTLGQGPEFLTYFQNEAQLEKSRLLSDRFSAERPKGSFSTLEIQRTEQGDSAMYLCASSTGLAEQQFFGPGTRLTVL.

A few counts support this clone. The chain is built from TRBV9 and TRBJ2-7, with D possibly TRBD2 on 5 matching bases. Germline CDR1 reads SGDLS; CDR2 reads YYNGEE. This CDR3 spans 15 amino acids. The germline V and J ends were trimmed by 3 bases and 3 bases, with 16 bases remaining between them. CDR3 loop: CASSATPEGSYEQYF. The DNA for the CDR3 is TGTGCCAGCAGCGCGACCCCCGAGGGTAGCTACGAGCAGTACTTC.

The chain is built from TRBV19 and TRBJ1-2, with TRBD1 as a possible D gene (6 bases). Germline lookup yields CDR1 LNHDA and CDR2 SQIVND (reference sequence). CDR3 size: 13 residues. V lost 1 base to trimming and J lost 7 bases, with 10 bases between them. This CDR3 is CASSIGQALGYTF. The CDR3 region has the DNA TGTGCCAGTAGTATAGGACAGGCTCTTGGCTACACCTTC.

The count of this clone is one. This rearrangement joins TRBV4-1 to TRBJ1-3; 7 positions agree with TRBD1. V lost 3 bases, J lost 1 base, and 3 bases stayed unmatched. The CDR3 consists of 15 residues. In germline, CDR1 is MGHRA, CDR2 YSYEKL. The CDR3 sequence is CASSQLTGSGNTIYF. The CDR3 DNA sequence: TGCGCCAGCAGCCAGTTGACAGGGTCTGGAAACACCATATATTTT.

A few counts support this clone. CDR3 nucleotide sequence: TGTGCCAGCAGCTTAAGTACGGGAGGAGGAAATGAGCAGTTCTTC. As protein: CASSLSTGGGNEQFF. The chain carries TRBV7-3 and TRBJ2-1, with 7 bases lining up with TRBD2. V gave up 1 base and J gave up 7 bases; unmatched junction bases: 7. The CDR3 extends over 15 amino acids. Germline lookup yields CDR1 SGHTA and CDR2 FQGTGA.

This clone has a handful of counts. The CDR3 DNA follows: TGTGCCAGCAGCCAAGCGGGACAGAAAAATGAAAAACTGTTTTTT. Encoded protein: CASSQAGQKNEKLFF. The chain uses TRBV4-2 and TRBJ1-4, with 7 bases fitting TRBD1. Trimming at V came to 1 base and at J to 5 bases, leaving 4 bases not matched to a gene. Germline V lookup: CDR1 LGHNA, CDR2 YNFKEQ. The CDR3 has 15 amino acids.

In its sample, this clone was seen a few times. The rearrangement uses TRBV4-2 and TRBJ2-1; a weak D match, TRBD1 (6 bases). From germline, CDR1 is LGHNA and CDR2 YNFKEQ. The CDR3 totals 15 residues. V was pared by 5 bases and J by 9 bases, with 20 bases between. The CDR3 nucleotides read TGTGCCAGCAGCTCCCAACTCGGACAGCCAGGTGAGCAGTTCTTC. This sequence encodes CASSSQLGQPGEQFF.

J is TRBJ2-7 and V is TRBV4-1, with D tentatively TRBD1 (6 bases). Germline lookup yields CDR1 MGHRA and CDR2 YSYEKL. The CDR3 loop spans 16 amino acids. Deletions cut 3 bases from V and 6 bases from J, with 21 bases between. CDR3 region: CASSQPQGHGALEQYF. The CDR3, as DNA: TGCGCCAGCAGCCAGCCCCAGGGACACGGGGCCCTCGAGCAGTACTTC.

The CDR3 spells CASMSSGSGWSNQPQHF. CDR3 nucleotides: TGTGCCAGTATGAGTTCCGGTTCCGGTTGGAGCAATCAGCCCCAGCATTTT. The chain uses TRBV19 and TRBJ1-5, with no clear D. The V end lost 7 bases, the J end lost 1 base, and 20 bases lay between the germline ends. The germline V gene has CDR1 LNHDA and CDR2 SQIVND (reference sequence). The CDR3 length is 17 residues.

The V call is TRBV30, the J call TRBJ2-1; 8 positions match TRBD2. J was trimmed by 0 bases and V by 6 bases; bases with no gene match: 16. Germline V gives CDR1 GTSNPN, CDR2 SVGIG (reference sequence). This CDR3 is 18 amino acids long. This chain's CDR3 is CACEAGARRKSSYNEQFF. CDR3 in DNA: TGTGCCTGTGAAGCGGGGGCCCGCCGAAAAAGCTCCTACAATGAGCAGTTCTTC. The whole variable domain, filled in from reference TRBV30 and TRBJ2-1, reads SQTIHQWPATLVQPVGSPLSLECTVEGTSNPNLYWYRQAAGRGLQLLFYSVGIGQISSEVPQNLSASRPQDRQFILSSKKLLLSDSGFYLCACEAGARRKSSYNEQFFGPGTRLTVL.

The CDR3 is CASRTITSVIYNEQFF. For the CDR3, the DNA is TGTGCCAGCAGGACAATCACTAGCGTGATATACAATGAGCAGTTCTTC. This sequence joins TRBV2 and TRBJ2-1; 7 nucleotides agree with TRBD2. Germline V lookup: CDR1 SNHLY, CDR2 FYNNEI. The ends lost 6 bases at V and 4 bases at J; junction bases unmatched: 12. CDR3 length: 16 residues.

The chain employs TRBV6-5 and TRBJ2-1; 11 bases align to TRBD1. Per the germline V gene, CDR1 is MNHEY and CDR2 is SVGAGI. J was trimmed by 6 bases and V by 7 bases; bases with no gene match: 5. The CDR3 runs 14 residues. The CDR3 DNA reads TGTGCCAGCAACCGGGACAGGGGGGTCAATGAGCAGTTCTTC. Protein: CASNRDRGVNEQFF.

V gene TRBV14 combines with J gene TRBJ2-7; TRBD1 agrees at 8 bases. Germline CDR1 and CDR2: SGHDN and FVKESK. V was clipped by 1 base and J by 0 bases; unmatched bases: 5. CDR3 length: 16 residues. CDR3 bases: TGTGCCAGCAGCCAAGGCTGGACAGGGAGCTCCTACGAGCAGTACTTC. Translating gives CASSQGWTGSSYEQYF.

The sample holds a few counts of this clone. The CDR3 DNA is TGCGCCAGCAGCCAAGATCGTTGGGGGCTTGAGCAGTTCTTC. It encodes CASSQDRWGLEQFF. The chain carries TRBV4-1 and TRBJ2-1; D may be TRBD1 (6 bases). Germline CDR1 and CDR2: MGHRA and YSYEKL. V lost 0 bases to trimming and J lost 9 bases, with 12 bases between them. This CDR3 is 14 amino acids long.